A single sample is the source of the 11 T cell receptor beta chains below, sequenced in a study of blood T cell repertoires in COVID-19 (dated by TCRdb to the early 2020s). Libraries were made using the immunoSEQ multiplex PCR assay. Held by TCRdb, this immuneACCESS table contains in-frame sequences only and omits some clones. Under half of the omission traces to an unresolved V gene where checked; the cause of the rest is unknown. For this sample the table gives about 42,000 clones, of which 60% to 85% were detected only once. In total, the top ten clones hold 30% to 35% of the sample. Sequenced material: peripheral blood. These receptors all stem from a woman aged 80 or over with acute or convalescent COVID-19.

This chain links TRBV19 with TRBJ2-1; D gene uncertain. CDR1 LNHDA and CDR2 SQIVND come from the germline V gene (reference sequence). Between the trimmed V and J ends, which lost 8 bases and 0 bases, there was a span of 14 bases. The CDR3 runs to 15 residues. CDR3 protein: CASAEFGSSYNEQFF. The CDR3 DNA sequence: TGTGCCAGTGCCGAATTTGGTAGCTCCTACAATGAGCAGTTCTTC.

The chain recombines TRBV29-1 with TRBJ1-1; 10 positions match TRBD1. Germline V gene data show CDR1 as SQVTM and CDR2 as ANQGSEA. CDR3 length: 16 amino acids. V lost 3 bases, J lost 5 bases, and 12 bases stayed unmatched. The CDR3 loop is CSVEGQGHGMRTEAFF. CDR3 in DNA: TGCAGCGTTGAGGGACAGGGGCATGGGATGAGGACTGAAGCTTTCTTT.

The genes are TRBV19 and TRBJ1-1; 7 bases line up with TRBD1. The CDR3 loop spans 13 amino acids. The V gene's germline CDR1 is LNHDA and CDR2 SQIVND (reference sequence). V lost 5 bases, J lost 3 bases, and 3 bases stayed unmatched. The DNA of the CDR3 is TGTGCCAGTAGTGTACAGGGGCACACTGAAGCTTTCTTT. This sequence encodes CASSVQGHTEAFF.

The rearrangement links TRBV18 to TRBJ1-1; perhaps TRBD1 as D (6 bases). CDR1 is KGHSH and CDR2 is LQKENI in the germline V gene. V lost 0 bases and J lost 2, with 10 bases in between. This CDR3 contains 15 residues. In DNA, the CDR3 is TGTGCCAGCTCACCACCTACAGGGCAAAACACTGAAGCTTTCTTT. Translated, it gives CASSPPTGQNTEAFF.

CDR3 sequence (DNA): TGTGCCAGCAGCTTACCGCGACAGAATCAAGAGACCCAGTACTTC. The encoded protein is CASSLPRQNQETQYF. V gene TRBV7-8 combines with J gene TRBJ2-5; D may be TRBD1 (5 bases). Germline V CDR1 and CDR2: SGHVS, FQNEAQ. The CDR3 spans 15 residues. V dropped 2 bases and J dropped 2 bases, with 12 bases sitting between them.

This clone was detected a few times. The CDR3 reads CASGLDYNEQFF. Here the CDR3 DNA reads TGTGCCAGCGGACTGGATTACAATGAGCAGTTCTTC. The rearrangement links TRBV2 to TRBJ2-1, with D perhaps matching TRBD2 (5 bases). CDR1 and CDR2 from the germline V gene are SNHLY and FYNNEI. There are 12 residues in the CDR3. V shed 8 bases and J shed 4 bases, with 9 bases lying between them.

This chain's CDR3 is CASSPGTDTNGYTF. The CDR3 DNA follows: TGTGCCAGCTCACCCGGGACAGATACGAATGGCTACACCTTC. The gene calls are TRBV18 and TRBJ1-2; TRBD1 agrees at 7 bases. Germline V CDR1 and CDR2: KGHSH, LQKENI. V was pared by 3 bases and J by 6 bases, with 7 bases of the junction left unmatched. This CDR3 has 14 residues.

The V call is TRBV19, the J call TRBJ2-7; TRBD1 aligns across 9 bases. This CDR3 spans 13 amino acids. Germline values: CDR1 LNHDA, CDR2 SQIVND (reference sequence). V was pared by 3 bases and J by 3 bases, with 0 bases of the junction left unmatched. The CDR3 region is CASSMGQGYEQYF. The CDR3 DNA reads as TGTGCCAGTAGTATGGGACAGGGCTACGAGCAGTACTTC.

The chain is built from TRBV6-4 and TRBJ2-5; 10 bases agree with TRBD2. J gave up 4 bases and V 4 bases, and 0 bases lay outside the gene matches. This CDR3 region has 13 residues. CDR1 is MRHNA and CDR2 is SNTAGT in the germline V gene. The CDR3 DNA is TGTGCCAGCAGTGGACTAGCGGGAGAGACCCAGTACTTC. Protein sequence: CASSGLAGETQYF.

The rearrangement joins TRBV7-3 to TRBJ2-1; the match to TRBD2 covers 13 bases. Losses at the gene ends were 5 bases for V and 7 bases for J; bases not matched to a gene: 5. The CDR3 runs 15 residues. The V gene's germline CDR1 is SGHTA and CDR2 FQGTGA. In DNA form, the CDR3 reads TGTGCCAGCAGCCGCGGGACTAGCGGGGAAAATGAGCAGTTCTTC. Encoded protein: CASSRGTSGENEQFF.

This chain joins TRBV30 and TRBJ1-5, with 7 bases aligning to TRBD1. The trim removed 1 base at V and 5 bases at J, leaving 8 bases unmatched. CDR1 and CDR2 from the germline V gene are GTSNPN and SVGIG (reference sequence). The CDR3 spans 15 residues. The chain's CDR3 is CAWSDWTGSYQPQHF. CDR3 nucleotide sequence: TGTGCCTGGAGTGACTGGACAGGTTCCTATCAGCCCCAGCATTTT.